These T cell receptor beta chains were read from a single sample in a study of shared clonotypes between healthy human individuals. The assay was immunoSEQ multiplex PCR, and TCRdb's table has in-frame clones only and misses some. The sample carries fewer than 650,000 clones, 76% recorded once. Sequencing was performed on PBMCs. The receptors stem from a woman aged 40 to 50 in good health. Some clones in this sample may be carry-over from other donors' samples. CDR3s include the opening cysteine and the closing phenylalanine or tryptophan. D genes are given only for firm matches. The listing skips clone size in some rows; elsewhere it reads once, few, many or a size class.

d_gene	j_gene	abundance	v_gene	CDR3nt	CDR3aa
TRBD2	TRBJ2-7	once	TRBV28	TGTGCCAGCAGAACTGGACTAGCGGCCTACGAGCAGTACTTC	CASRTGLAAYEQYF
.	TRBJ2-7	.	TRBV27	TGTGCCAGCAGTGCTAGGGGTCGCCCCTCCTACGAGCAGTACTTC	CASSARGRPSYEQYF
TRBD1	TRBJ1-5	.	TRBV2	TGTGCCAGCAGGGCACAGGGGGGCGGGAGCAATCAGCCCCAGCATTTT	CASRAQGGGSNQPQHF
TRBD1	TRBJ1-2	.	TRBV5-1	TGCGCCAGCAAGCAAACCGGGACAGACCTCTATGGCTACACCTTC	CASKQTGTDLYGYTF
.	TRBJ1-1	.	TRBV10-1	TGCGCCAGCGGCCCCTCAGGCTCCACTGAAGCTTTCTTT	CASGPSGSTEAFF
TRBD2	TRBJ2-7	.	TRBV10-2	TGCGCCAGCAGTCCTAGCGGGAGAACCTACGAGCAGTACTTC	CASSPSGRTYEQYF
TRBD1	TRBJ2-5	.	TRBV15	TGTGCCACCAGCAGGGAAACAGGGGGCTGGGAGACCCAGTACTTC	CATSRETGGWETQYF
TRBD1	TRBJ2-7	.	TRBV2	TGTGCCAGCACCGACAGGGGAGGTGAGCAGTACTTC	CASTDRGGEQYF
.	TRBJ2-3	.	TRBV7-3	TGTGCCAGCAGCTTAACGGGCAGAACCACAGATACGCAGTATTTT	CASSLTGRTTDTQYF
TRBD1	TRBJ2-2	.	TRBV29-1	TGCAGCGTTGGGCCAAACAGGGGTATGGGGGAGCTGTTTTTT	CSVGPNRGMGELFF
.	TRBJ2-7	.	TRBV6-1	TGTGCCAGCAGTGAAGGGGGGATAAGCTCCTACGAGCAGTACTTC	CASSEGGISSYEQYF
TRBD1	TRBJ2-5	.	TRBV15	TGTGCCACCAGCATCCCGAGACAGGGCCTAGGAGAGACCCAGTACTTC	CATSIPRQGLGETQYF
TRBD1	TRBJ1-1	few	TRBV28	TGTGCCAGCAGTTTATGGAGGACAGGGAAAAACACTGAAGCTTTCTTT	CASSLWRTGKNTEAFF
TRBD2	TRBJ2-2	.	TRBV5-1	TGCGCCAGCAGCTCCAGTCTAGCGGGAGGATCCGGGGAGCTGTTTTTT	CASSSSLAGGSGELFF
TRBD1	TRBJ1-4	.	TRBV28	TGTGCCAGCAGGACAGGGAATGAAAAACTGTTTTTT	CASRTGNEKLFF
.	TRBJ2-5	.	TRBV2	TGTGCCAGCAGAGCTCTAGGGGAGACCCAGTACTTC	CASRALGETQYF